The 6 T cell receptor beta chains below were found in one sample sequenced in a study of CD4+ T cells in melanoma (dated by TCRdb to between 2021 and 2023). Library construction relied on the immunoSEQ multiplex PCR assay. The clones in this table, taken by TCRdb from immuneACCESS, are in-frame only. Not every clone is retained; where verified, under half of the shortfall comes from an unresolved V gene, and the cause of the rest is unknown. This sample holds under 5,000 clones; under 65% were observed only once. The top ten clonotypes cover approximately 24% of the sample. The sample was cells from a culture (not recorded whether cultured in vitro). These receptors were taken from a human donor with melanoma.

The chain carries TRBV28 and TRBJ1-1; perhaps TRBD1 as D (5 bases). The CDR3 is made up of 14 amino acids. The germline V gene encodes CDR1 MDHEN and CDR2 SYDVKM. Deletions cut 5 bases from V and 1 base from J, with 11 bases between. CDR3 residues: CASSTDRGNTEAFF. The CDR3 region has the DNA TGTGCCAGCAGTACCGACAGAGGGAACACTGAAGCTTTCTTT.

V usage is TRBV28 and J usage is TRBJ2-1, with TRBD1 identical over 8 bases. The CDR3 runs to 13 residues. The V and J ends lost 6 bases and 10 bases, in that order; junction bases with no gene match: 8. From germline, CDR1 is MDHEN and CDR2 SYDVKM. The CDR3: CASRKQGAREQFF. In DNA form, the CDR3 reads TGTGCCAGCAGAAAGCAGGGGGCGCGGGAGCAGTTCTTC.

This clone counts as hyperexpanded. The V call is TRBV10-3, the J call TRBJ2-1; 15 nucleotides match TRBD2. Trimming removed 3 bases from V and 8 bases from J; junction bases left unmatched: 8. The V gene's germline CDR1 is ENHRY and CDR2 SYGVKD. This CDR3 has 17 amino acids. The CDR3 here is CAISDPEGTSGGHEQFF. The CDR3 bases are TGTGCCATCAGTGACCCCGAGGGGACTAGCGGGGGGCATGAGCAGTTCTTC.

This chain links TRBV25-1 with TRBJ2-5; a weak D match, TRBD1 (6 bases). The germline V and J ends were trimmed by 7 bases and 2 bases, with 11 bases remaining between them. CDR3 length: 13 amino acids. Germline CDR1 MGHDK, CDR2 SYGVNS. This CDR3 reads CASTVGAQETQYF. The CDR3 DNA reads as TGTGCCAGCACAGTGGGGGCACAAGAGACCCAGTACTTC.

V usage is TRBV6-6 and J usage is TRBJ1-2; D gene ambiguous. Trimming stripped 4 bases from V and 8 bases from J, with 8 bases between. CDR3 length equals 11 residues. CDR1 and CDR2 from the germline V gene are MNHNY and SVGAGI (reference sequence). The CDR3 DNA follows: TGTGCCAGCAGTTCACTAAGGGGCTACACCTTC. Amino acids: CASSSLRGYTF.

The V and J genes are TRBV19 and TRBJ2-1; 14 nucleotides match TRBD2. The J segment lost 1 base and the V segment lost 6 bases, leaving 2 bases of the junction unmatched. Germline lookup yields CDR1 LNHDA and CDR2 SQIVND (reference sequence). The CDR3 runs 16 residues. The chain's CDR3 is CASSRTSGRSYNEQFF. CDR3 nucleotides: TGTGCCAGTAGCCGGACTAGCGGGAGGTCCTACAATGAGCAGTTCTTC.